These 14 T cell receptor beta chains originate from one sample sequenced in a study of blood T cell repertoires in COVID-19. This table comes from immunoSEQ multiplex PCR, and its TCRdb copy is limited to in-frame clones, with some not included. The sample yields roughly 240,000 clones, 75% to 90% seen once. Material for sequencing was peripheral blood. The receptor source for this set is a man in his sixties who had recovered from COVID-19.

This clone has a handful of counts. Different DNA sequences within this sample yield the same CDR3. V usage is TRBV28 and J usage is TRBJ1-5; possible D gene TRBD1, 5 bases. The germline V gene encodes CDR1 MDHEN and CDR2 SYDVKM. The CDR3 length is 12 residues. V was trimmed by 4 bases and J by 4 bases, leaving 5 bases between them. The CDR3 protein is CASSSGNQPQHF. The DNA of the CDR3 is TGTGCCAGCAGTTCAGGGAATCAGCCCCAGCATTTT.

The V gene is TRBV12-2, the J gene TRBJ2-7; TRBD1 reflects the table's D call only, with no check against the DNA. TRBV12-2 is shown as a pseudogene. The CDR3 totals 12 residues. CDR3 DNA: TGTGCAAGTCGACAAACAACCTACGAGCAGTACTTC. Translation: CASRQTTYEQYF.

DNA of the CDR3: TGTGCCAGCAGTGTACAGGGTCAGACCCAGTACTTC. Residues: CASSVQGQTQYF. The V and J genes are TRBV28 and TRBJ2-5, with D perhaps matching TRBD1 (6 bases). This CDR3 is 12 amino acids long. V dropped 5 bases and J dropped 6 bases, with 10 bases sitting between them. Germline V gene lookup returns CDR1 MDHEN and CDR2 SYDVKM.

The chain employs TRBV29-1 and TRBJ2-5, with D possibly being TRBD1 (6 bases). V lost 5 bases and J lost 3, with 10 bases in between. Looked up from germline, CDR1 is SQVTM and CDR2 is ANQGSEA. The CDR3 covers 12 residues. The CDR3 bases are TGCAGCGTTTCTAGGACAGAAGAGACCCAGTACTTC. This gives the protein CSVSRTEETQYF.

The chain recombines TRBV19 with TRBJ1-6; no reliable D call. Germline V gives CDR1 LNHDA, CDR2 SQIVND (reference sequence). V shed 3 bases and J shed 4 bases, with 10 bases lying between them. The CDR3 has 15 amino acids. The CDR3 DNA reads TGTGCCAGTAGTATCGTCGGGAGTTATAATTCACCCCTCCACTTT. Its translation: CASSIVGSYNSPLHF.

The gene calls are TRBV5-5 and TRBJ1-1, with D perhaps TRBD1 (5 bases). The CDR3 runs 16 residues. From germline, CDR1 is SGHKS and CDR2 YYEKEE (reference sequence). V was shortened by 4 bases and J by 1 base, with 17 bases between the two germline ends. The CDR3 spells CASSLGMTATNTEAFF. The DNA for the CDR3 is TGTGCCAGCAGCCTTGGGATGACAGCAACGAACACTGAAGCTTTCTTT.

This chain joins TRBV7-8 and TRBJ1-2; 9 bases match TRBD1. Per the germline V gene, CDR1 is SGHVS and CDR2 is FQNEAQ. The CDR3 extends over 16 amino acids. Trimming took 2 bases from V and 8 from J; bases not matched to a gene: 12. CDR3 sequence reads: CASSLNQGQGEKGYTF. CDR3 in DNA: TGTGCCAGCAGCTTAAACCAGGGACAGGGTGAGAAGGGCTACACCTTC.

The gene calls are TRBV2 and TRBJ2-2; no definite D call. V shed 4 bases and J shed 0 bases, with 6 bases lying between them. CDR3 length equals 14 residues. In germline, CDR1 is SNHLY, CDR2 FYNNEI. In nucleotides, the CDR3 is TGTGCCAGCAGTGTCGTCGCGAACACCGGGGAGCTGTTTTTT. Its translation is CASSVVANTGELFF.

CDR3 in amino acids: CAISPQGNEQFF. The CDR3 bases are TGTGCCATCAGTCCACAGGGGAATGAGCAGTTCTTC. The chain employs TRBV10-3 and TRBJ2-1; 7 nucleotides line up with TRBD1. Germline V CDR1 and CDR2: ENHRY, SYGVKD. The trim removed 5 bases at V and 7 bases at J, leaving 2 bases unmatched. CDR3 size: 12 residues.

Only one count was recorded for this clone. V usage is TRBV7-6 and J usage is TRBJ2-1; 11 bases map to TRBD2. The ends lost 3 bases at V and 6 bases at J; junction bases unmatched: 10. This CDR3 region has 17 residues. Germline CDR1 and CDR2: SGHVS and FNYEAQ. In DNA form, the CDR3 reads TGTGCCAGCAGCTTCACTAGCGGGAGATTAGAGGGCAATGAGCAGTTCTTC. This sequence encodes CASSFTSGRLEGNEQFF.

The V call is TRBV2, the J call TRBJ2-7; 9 bases line up with TRBD1. V was pared by 8 bases and J by 7 bases, with 12 bases of the junction left unmatched. The germline V gene encodes CDR1 SNHLY and CDR2 FYNNEI. The CDR3 contains 14 residues. The CDR3 coding sequence is TGTGCCAGCGGGGGGAGGGACAGGGATGGAGAGCAGTACTTC. Protein product: CASGGRDRDGEQYF.

V gene TRBV7-2 combines with J gene TRBJ2-3; 8 nucleotides line up with TRBD2. This CDR3 comprises 14 residues. Germline V gene lookup returns CDR1 SGHTA and CDR2 FQGNSA. V lost 5 bases to trimming and J lost 11 bases; unmatched junction nucleotides: 12. For the CDR3, the DNA is TGTGCCAGCAGCACATTTGGGCGGGGGGAGCGGCAGTATTTT. Translated, it gives CASSTFGRGERQYF.

J is TRBJ2-7 and V is TRBV4-1; TRBD2 matches 8 bases. V dropped 3 bases and J dropped 0; count of bases not matched to a gene: 7. The V gene's germline CDR1 is MGHRA and CDR2 YSYEKL. CDR3 size: 16 residues. CDR3 sequence (DNA): TGCGCCAGCAGCCATACGTTTCTAGCGGGCTCCTACGAGCAGTACTTC. Its protein is CASSHTFLAGSYEQYF.

This sequence joins TRBV20-1 and TRBJ2-7, with TRBD1 matching 11 bases. CDR3 length: 14 amino acids. V gave up 3 bases and J gave up 7 bases; unmatched junction bases: 8. CDR1 and CDR2 (germline): DFQATT, SNEGSKA (reference sequence). The CDR3 loop reads CSASKGTGGLEQYF. In DNA, the CDR3 is TGCAGTGCTAGTAAGGGGACAGGGGGGTTGGAGCAGTACTTC.